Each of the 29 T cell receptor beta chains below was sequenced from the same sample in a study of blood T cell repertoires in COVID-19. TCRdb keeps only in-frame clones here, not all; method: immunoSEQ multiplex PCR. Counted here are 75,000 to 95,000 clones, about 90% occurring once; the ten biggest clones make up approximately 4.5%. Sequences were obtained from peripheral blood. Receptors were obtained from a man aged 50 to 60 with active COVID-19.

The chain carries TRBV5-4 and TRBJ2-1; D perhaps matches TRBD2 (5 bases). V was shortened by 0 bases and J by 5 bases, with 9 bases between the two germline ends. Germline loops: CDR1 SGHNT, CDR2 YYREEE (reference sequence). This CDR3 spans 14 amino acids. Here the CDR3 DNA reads TGTGCCAGCAGCTTGGGAGGGAACAACAATGAGCAGTTCTTC. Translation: CASSLGGNNNEQFF.

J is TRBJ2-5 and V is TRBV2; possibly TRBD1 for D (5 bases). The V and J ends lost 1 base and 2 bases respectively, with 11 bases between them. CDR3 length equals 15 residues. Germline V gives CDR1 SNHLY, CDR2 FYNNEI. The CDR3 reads CASSEGLTAQETQYF. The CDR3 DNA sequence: TGTGCCAGCAGTGAAGGGTTGACAGCGCAAGAGACCCAGTACTTC.

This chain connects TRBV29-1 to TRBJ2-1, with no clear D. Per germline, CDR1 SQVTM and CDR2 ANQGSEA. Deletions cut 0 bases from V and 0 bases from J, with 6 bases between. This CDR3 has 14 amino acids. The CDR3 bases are TGCAGCGTTGAAGATCCCAGCTCCTACAATGAGCAGTTCTTC. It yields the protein CSVEDPSSYNEQFF.

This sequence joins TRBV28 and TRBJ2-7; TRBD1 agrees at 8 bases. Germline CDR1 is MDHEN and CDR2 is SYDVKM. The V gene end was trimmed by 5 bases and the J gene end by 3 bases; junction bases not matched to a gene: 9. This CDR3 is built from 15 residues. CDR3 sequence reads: CASSLGQGGVYEQYF. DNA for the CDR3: TGTGCCAGCAGTCTAGGACAGGGCGGTGTCTACGAGCAGTACTTC.

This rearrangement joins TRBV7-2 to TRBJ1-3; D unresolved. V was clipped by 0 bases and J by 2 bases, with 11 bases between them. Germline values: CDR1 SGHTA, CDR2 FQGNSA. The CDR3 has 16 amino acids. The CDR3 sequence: CASSLAAGSTGNTIYF. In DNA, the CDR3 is TGTGCCAGCAGCTTAGCGGCAGGTTCAACTGGAAACACCATATATTTT.

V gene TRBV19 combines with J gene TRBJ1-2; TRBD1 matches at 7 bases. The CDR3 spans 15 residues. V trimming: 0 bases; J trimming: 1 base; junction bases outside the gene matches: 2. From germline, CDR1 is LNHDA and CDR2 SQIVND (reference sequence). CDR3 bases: TGTGCCAGTAGTATAGAGCGACAGGGTAACTATGGCTACACCTTC. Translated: CASSIERQGNYGYTF.

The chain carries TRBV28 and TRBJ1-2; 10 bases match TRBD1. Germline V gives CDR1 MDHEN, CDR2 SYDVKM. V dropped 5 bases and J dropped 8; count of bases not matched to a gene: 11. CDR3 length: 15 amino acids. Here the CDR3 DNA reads TGTGCCAGCAGTCCCGGGACAGGGGCCTTGTTCGGCTACACCTTC. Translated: CASSPGTGALFGYTF.

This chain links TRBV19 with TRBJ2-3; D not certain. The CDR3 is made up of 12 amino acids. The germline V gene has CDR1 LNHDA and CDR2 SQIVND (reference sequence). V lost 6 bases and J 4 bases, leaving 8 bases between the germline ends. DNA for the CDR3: TGTGCCAGTAGGGCCCAGTCAGATACGCAGTATTTT. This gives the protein CASRAQSDTQYF.

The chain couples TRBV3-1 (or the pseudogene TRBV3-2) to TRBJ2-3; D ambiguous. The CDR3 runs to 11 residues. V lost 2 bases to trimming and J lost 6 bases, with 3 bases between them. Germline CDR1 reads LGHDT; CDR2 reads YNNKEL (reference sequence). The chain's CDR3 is CASSQLDTQYF. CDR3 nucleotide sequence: TGTGCCAGCAGCCAACTGGATACGCAGTATTTT.

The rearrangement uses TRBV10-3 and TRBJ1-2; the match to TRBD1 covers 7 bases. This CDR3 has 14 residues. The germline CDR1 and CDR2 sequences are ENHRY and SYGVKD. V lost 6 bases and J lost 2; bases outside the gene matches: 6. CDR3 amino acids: CAIRGTAANYGYTF. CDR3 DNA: TGTGCCATCAGGGGGACAGCTGCGAACTATGGCTACACCTTC.

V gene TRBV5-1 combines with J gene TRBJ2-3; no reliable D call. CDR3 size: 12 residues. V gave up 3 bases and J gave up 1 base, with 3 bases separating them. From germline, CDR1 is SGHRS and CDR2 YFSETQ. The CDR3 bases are TGCGCCAGCAGCTCGGGCACAGATACGCAGTATTTT. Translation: CASSSGTDTQYF.

In DNA form, the CDR3 reads TGTGCCAGCAGCTTGGACGGGCAGATTGTACGGGGAGCTTTCTTT. Its translation: CASSLDGQIVRGAFF. The chain couples TRBV5-5 to TRBJ1-1; D is undetermined. V was shortened by 0 bases and J by 10 bases, with 19 bases between the two germline ends. The CDR3 is made up of 15 amino acids. Per the germline V gene, CDR1 is SGHKS and CDR2 is YYEKEE (reference sequence).

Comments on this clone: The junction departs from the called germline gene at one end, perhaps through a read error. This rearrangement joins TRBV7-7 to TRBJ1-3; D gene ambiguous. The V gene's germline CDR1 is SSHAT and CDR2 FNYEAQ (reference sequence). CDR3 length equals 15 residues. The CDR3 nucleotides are TGTGCTAGCAGCCCTATCCCCGAGGGAAGTAACACCATATATTTT. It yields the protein CASSPIPEGSNTIYF.

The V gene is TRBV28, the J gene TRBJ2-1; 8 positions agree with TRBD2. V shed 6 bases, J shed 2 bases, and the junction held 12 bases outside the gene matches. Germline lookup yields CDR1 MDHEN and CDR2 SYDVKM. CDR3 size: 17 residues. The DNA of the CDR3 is TGTGCCAGCAGCCCCCTCGGGGCGGGAGGAGCCTACAATGAGCAGTTCTTC. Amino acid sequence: CASSPLGAGGAYNEQFF. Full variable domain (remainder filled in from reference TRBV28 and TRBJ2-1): DVKVTQSSRYLVKRTGEKVFLECVQDMDHENMFWYRQDPGLGLRLIYFSYDVKMKEKGDIPEGYSVSREKKERFSLILESASTNQTSMYLCASSPLGAGGAYNEQFFGPGTRLTVL.

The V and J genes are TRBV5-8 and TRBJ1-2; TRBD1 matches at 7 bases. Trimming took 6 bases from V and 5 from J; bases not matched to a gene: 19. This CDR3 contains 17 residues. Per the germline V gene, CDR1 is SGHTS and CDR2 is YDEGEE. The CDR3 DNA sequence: TGTGCCAGCAACATGCCGACAGGGCTAACAATTTTATATGGCTACACCTTC. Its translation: CASNMPTGLTILYGYTF.

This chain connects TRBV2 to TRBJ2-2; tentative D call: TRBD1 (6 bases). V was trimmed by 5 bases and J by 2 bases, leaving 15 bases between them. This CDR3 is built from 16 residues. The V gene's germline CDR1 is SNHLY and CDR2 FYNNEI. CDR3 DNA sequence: TGTGCCAGCAGTATACAGGGAACGAAAAACACCGGGGAGCTGTTTTTT. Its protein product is CASSIQGTKNTGELFF.

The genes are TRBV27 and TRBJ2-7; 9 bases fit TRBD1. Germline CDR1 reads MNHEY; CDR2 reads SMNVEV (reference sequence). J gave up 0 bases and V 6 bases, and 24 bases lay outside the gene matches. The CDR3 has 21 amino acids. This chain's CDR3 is CASSLDAPRPGQGISSYEQYF. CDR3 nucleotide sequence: TGTGCCAGCAGCCTAGACGCCCCCCGACCGGGACAGGGAATTAGCTCCTACGAGCAGTACTTC.

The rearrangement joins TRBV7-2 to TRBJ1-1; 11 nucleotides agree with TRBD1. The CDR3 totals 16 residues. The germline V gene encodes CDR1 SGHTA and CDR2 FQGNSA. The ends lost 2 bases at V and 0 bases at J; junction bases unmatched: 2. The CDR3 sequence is CASSLTGQGVNTEAFF. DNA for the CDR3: TGTGCCAGCAGCTTAACGGGACAGGGGGTGAACACTGAAGCTTTCTTT.

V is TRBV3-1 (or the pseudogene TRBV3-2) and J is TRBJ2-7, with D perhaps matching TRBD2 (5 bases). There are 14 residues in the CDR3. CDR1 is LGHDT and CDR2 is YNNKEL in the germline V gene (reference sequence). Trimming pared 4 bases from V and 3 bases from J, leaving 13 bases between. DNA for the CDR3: TGTGCCAGCAGCCCGGGATTCCAAGTCTACGAGCAGTACTTC. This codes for CASSPGFQVYEQYF.

CDR3: CASSLGRLSSGANVLTF. As DNA, the CDR3 is TGTGCCAGCAGTTTGGGCAGATTGAGCTCTGGGGCCAACGTCCTGACTTTC. V gene TRBV28 combines with J gene TRBJ2-6; D remains unclear. From germline, CDR1 is MDHEN and CDR2 SYDVKM. The CDR3 contains 17 residues. Deletions cut 3 bases from V and 0 bases from J, with 12 bases between.

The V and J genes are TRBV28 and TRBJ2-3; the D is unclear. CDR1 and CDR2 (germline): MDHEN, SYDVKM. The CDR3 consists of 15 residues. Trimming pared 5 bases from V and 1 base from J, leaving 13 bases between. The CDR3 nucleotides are TGTGCCAGCAGTGTATCTAGATGGGGCACAGATACGCAGTATTTT. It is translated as CASSVSRWGTDTQYF.

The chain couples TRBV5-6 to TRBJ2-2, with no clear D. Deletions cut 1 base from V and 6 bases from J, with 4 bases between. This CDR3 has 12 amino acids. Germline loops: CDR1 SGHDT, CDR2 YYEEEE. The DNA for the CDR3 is TGTGCCAGCAGCTTGTCTGCCGGGGAGCTGTTTTTT. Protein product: CASSLSAGELFF.

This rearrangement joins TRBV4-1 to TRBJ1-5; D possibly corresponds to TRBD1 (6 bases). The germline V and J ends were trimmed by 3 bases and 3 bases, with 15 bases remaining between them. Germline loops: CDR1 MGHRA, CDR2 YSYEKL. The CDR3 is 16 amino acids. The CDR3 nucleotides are TGCGCCAGCAGCCATGAGCCTCAGGGGTTCAATCAGCCCCAGCATTTT. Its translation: CASSHEPQGFNQPQHF.

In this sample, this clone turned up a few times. CDR3 amino acids: CASSPRLAGGPGDTGELFF. CDR3 DNA: TGTGCCAGCAGCCCCCGGCTAGCGGGAGGGCCAGGGGACACCGGGGAGCTGTTTTTT. This chain uses TRBV9 with TRBJ2-2; 12 positions match TRBD2. This CDR3 has 19 amino acids. Germline lookup yields CDR1 SGDLS and CDR2 YYNGEE. The V segment lost 4 bases and the J segment 3 bases; nucleotides outside the gene matches: 13.

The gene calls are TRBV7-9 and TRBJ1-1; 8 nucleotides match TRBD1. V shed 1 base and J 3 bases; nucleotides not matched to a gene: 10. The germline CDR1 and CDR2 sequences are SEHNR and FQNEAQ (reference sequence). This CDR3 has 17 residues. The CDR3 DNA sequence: TGTGCCAGCAGCTTAGGTGGGGCCCAGGGGGCGGACACTGAAGCTTTCTTT. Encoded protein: CASSLGGAQGADTEAFF. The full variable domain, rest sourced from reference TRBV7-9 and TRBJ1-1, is DTGVSQNPRHKITKRGQNVTFRCDPISEHNRLYWYRQTLGQGPEFLTYFQNEAQLEKSRLLSDRFSAERPKGSFSTLEIQRTEQGDSAMYLCASSLGGAQGADTEAFFGQGTRLTVV.

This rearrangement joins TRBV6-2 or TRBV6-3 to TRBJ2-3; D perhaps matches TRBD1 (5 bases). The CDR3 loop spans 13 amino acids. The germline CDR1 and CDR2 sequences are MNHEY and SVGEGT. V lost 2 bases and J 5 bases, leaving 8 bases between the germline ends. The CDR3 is CASSYEGVDTQYF. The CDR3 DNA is TGTGCCAGCAGTTACGAAGGGGTAGATACGCAGTATTTT.

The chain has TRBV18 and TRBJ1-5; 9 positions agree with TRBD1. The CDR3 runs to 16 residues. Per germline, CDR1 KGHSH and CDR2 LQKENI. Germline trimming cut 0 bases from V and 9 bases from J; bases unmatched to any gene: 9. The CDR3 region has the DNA TGTGCCAGCTCACCACCGGGACAGGGAGGGTTGGGGCCCCAGCATTTT. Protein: CASSPPGQGGLGPQHF. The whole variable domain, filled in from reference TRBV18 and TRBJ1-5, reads NAGVMQNPRHLVRRRGQEARLRCSPMKGHSHVYWYRQLPEEGLKFMVYLQKENIIDESGMPKERFSAEFPKEGPSILRIQQVVRGDSAAYFCASSPPGQGGLGPQHFGDGTRLSIL.

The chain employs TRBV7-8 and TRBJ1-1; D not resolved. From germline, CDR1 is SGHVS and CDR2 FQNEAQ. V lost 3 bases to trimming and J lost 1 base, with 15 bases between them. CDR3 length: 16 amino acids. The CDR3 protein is CASSFSPSGSNTEAFF. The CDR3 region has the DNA TGTGCCAGCAGCTTTTCCCCCTCGGGTTCGAACACTGAAGCTTTCTTT. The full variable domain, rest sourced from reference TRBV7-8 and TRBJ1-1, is GAGVSQSPRYKVAKRGQDVALRCDPISGHVSLFWYQQALGQGPEFLTYFQNEAQLDKSGLPSDRFFAERPEGSVSTLKIQRTQQEDSAVYLCASSFSPSGSNTEAFFGQGTRLTVV.

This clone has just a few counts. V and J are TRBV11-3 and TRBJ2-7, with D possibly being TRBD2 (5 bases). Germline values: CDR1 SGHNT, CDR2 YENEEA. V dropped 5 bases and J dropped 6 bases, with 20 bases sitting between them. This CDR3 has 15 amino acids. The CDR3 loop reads CASSHDRPGSGEQYF. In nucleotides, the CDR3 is TGTGCCAGCAGCCACGATCGCCCGGGGTCTGGCGAGCAGTACTTC.